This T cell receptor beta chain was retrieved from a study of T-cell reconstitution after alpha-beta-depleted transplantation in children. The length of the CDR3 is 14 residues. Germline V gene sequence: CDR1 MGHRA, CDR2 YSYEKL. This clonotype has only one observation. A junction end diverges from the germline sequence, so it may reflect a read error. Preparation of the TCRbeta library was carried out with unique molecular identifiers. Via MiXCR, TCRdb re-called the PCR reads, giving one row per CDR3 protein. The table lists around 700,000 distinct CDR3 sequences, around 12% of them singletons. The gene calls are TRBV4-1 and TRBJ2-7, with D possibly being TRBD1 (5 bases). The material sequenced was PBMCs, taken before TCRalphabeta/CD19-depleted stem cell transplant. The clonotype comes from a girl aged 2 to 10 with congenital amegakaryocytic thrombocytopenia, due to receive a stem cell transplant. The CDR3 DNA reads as TGTGCCAGCAGCCCTCGACAGCTCTCCTACGAGCAGTACTTC. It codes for CASSPRQLSYEQYF.